Below, 22 T cell receptor beta chains from the same sample are listed, as sequenced in a study of control samples from healthy donors and cancer patients. Profiled with immunoSEQ multiplex PCR; TCRdb holds only in-frame clones, not every one. This sample has just over 150,000 clones, with roughly 92% found just once. Sequenced material: blood. The origin of the receptors is a man aged 50 to 60 in good health.

A word on this clone: Other DNA sequences in this sample translate to the same CDR3. This chain uses TRBV5-1 with TRBJ2-7, with 7 bases fitting TRBD1. The CDR3 is 14 residues long. CDR1 is SGHRS, CDR2 YFSETQ, per germline. V was pared by 1 base and J by 2 bases, with 3 bases of the junction left unmatched. DNA for the CDR3: TGCGCCAGCAGCTTGCAAGGGGGCCCCTACGAGCAGTACTTC. Its protein is CASSLQGGPYEQYF.

The J gene is TRBJ1-1, the V gene TRBV5-4; D remains ambiguous. V dropped 2 bases and J dropped 1 base, with 9 bases sitting between them. Germline V gives CDR1 SGHNT, CDR2 YYREEE (reference sequence). The CDR3 loop spans 14 amino acids. CDR3 loop: CASSLGRTNTEAFF. CDR3 DNA sequence: TGTGCCAGCAGCTTAGGGCGAACGAACACTGAAGCTTTCTTT.

This chain joins TRBV28 and TRBJ2-5; TRBD1 matches 7 bases. CDR1 and CDR2 (germline): MDHEN, SYDVKM. V lost 5 bases to trimming and J lost 7 bases; unmatched junction nucleotides: 13. This CDR3 region has 15 residues. This CDR3 is CASSPVGQATGTQYF. The CDR3, as DNA: TGTGCCAGCAGTCCCGTAGGACAGGCGACGGGGACCCAGTACTTC.

The rearrangement joins TRBV24-1 to TRBJ2-1; D perhaps matches TRBD1 (5 bases). Germline CDR1 reads KGHDR; CDR2 reads SFDVKD. V was trimmed by 9 bases and J by 1 base, leaving 12 bases between them. The CDR3 contains 14 residues. As DNA, the CDR3 is TGTGCCACCGGGGCCCAGGGTTCCTACAATGAGCAGTTCTTC. This gives the protein CATGAQGSYNEQFF.

The V call is TRBV2, the J call TRBJ2-3; D tentatively fits TRBD1 or TRBD2 (5 bases each). This CDR3 has 11 amino acids. Germline lookup yields CDR1 SNHLY and CDR2 FYNNEI. The V gene lost 4 bases and the J gene lost 6 bases, with 5 bases spanning the gap. The CDR3 DNA is TGTGCCAGCAGTGGGGGGGATACGCAGTATTTT. Translated: CASSGGDTQYF.

V usage is TRBV19 and J usage is TRBJ1-6, with 8 bases aligning to TRBD1. CDR1 and CDR2 (germline): LNHDA, SQIVND (reference sequence). V was pared by 5 bases and J by 10 bases, with 7 bases of the junction left unmatched. This CDR3 contains 14 residues. The CDR3 sequence is CASSLRTGNSPLHF. CDR3 coding DNA: TGTGCCAGTAGTCTTCGGACAGGGAACTCACCCCTCCACTTT.

This chain joins TRBV6-6 and TRBJ2-5; D may be TRBD1 (5 bases). Germline values: CDR1 MNHNY, CDR2 SVGAGI (reference sequence). CDR3 length equals 12 residues. V was cut by 2 bases and J by 5 bases, with 6 bases left in between. The CDR3 region is CASSYGAETQYF. The CDR3 DNA reads as TGTGCCAGCAGTTACGGGGCGGAGACCCAGTACTTC.

This chain links TRBV19 with TRBJ2-3; 11 positions match TRBD2. The junction had 3 bases not matched to a gene; V was cut back by 5 bases and J by 2 bases. This CDR3 comprises 15 residues. From germline, CDR1 is LNHDA and CDR2 SQIVND (reference sequence). CDR3 loop: CASSGGLAATDTQYF. The CDR3 region has the DNA TGTGCCAGTAGTGGGGGACTAGCGGCCACAGATACGCAGTATTTT.

The chain carries TRBV2 and TRBJ2-1, with 12 nucleotides matching TRBD1. Germline CDR1 SNHLY, CDR2 FYNNEI. This CDR3 is 14 amino acids long. J was trimmed by 10 bases and V by 3 bases; bases with no gene match: 4. The CDR3 loop reads CASSEGTGGREQFF. CDR3 in DNA: TGTGCCAGCAGTGAGGGGACAGGGGGCCGGGAGCAGTTCTTC.

This rearrangement joins TRBV19 to TRBJ1-5; maybe TRBD1 (5 bases). With 8 bases removed from V and 4 bases from J, the gap between germline ends came to 27 bases. In germline, CDR1 is LNHDA, CDR2 SQIVND (reference sequence). This CDR3 is 18 amino acids long. CDR3 amino acids: CASSDSRPYYDRNQPQHF. In DNA form, the CDR3 reads TGTGCCAGTTCCGACAGTAGGCCCTACTATGACCGAAATCAGCCCCAGCATTTT.

The chain carries TRBV30 and TRBJ1-2, with no clear D. Trimming removed 3 bases at V and 5 bases at J, with 13 bases between. The germline V gene encodes CDR1 GTSNPN and CDR2 SVGIG (reference sequence). This CDR3 has 13 residues. Here the CDR3 reads CAWSLGGYYGYTF. The DNA of the CDR3 is TGTGCCTGGAGCCTAGGAGGGTATTATGGCTACACCTTC.

The chain has TRBV5-1 and TRBJ2-3, with D tentatively TRBD2 (5 bases). Germline V gene sequence: CDR1 SGHRS, CDR2 YFSETQ. This CDR3 is 15 amino acids long. Trimming took off 3 bases at V and 0 bases at J, with 11 bases between the two ends. The CDR3 loop reads CASSWQSGSTDTQYF. In DNA form, the CDR3 reads TGCGCCAGCAGCTGGCAGAGCGGAAGCACAGATACGCAGTATTTT.

This rearrangement joins TRBV29-1 to TRBJ1-2, with unresolved D. CDR3 length: 11 residues. The V end was cut by 4 bases, the J end by 7 bases, with 10 bases between. Per the germline V gene, CDR1 is SQVTM and CDR2 is ANQGSEA. This CDR3 is CSVVRVSGYTF. In DNA, the CDR3 is TGCAGCGTTGTTCGGGTATCTGGCTACACCTTC.

J is TRBJ2-7 and V is TRBV7-2, with TRBD2 as a possible D gene (6 bases). The ends were cut back, 6 bases at V and 3 bases at J, with 12 bases in the middle. The CDR3 extends over 13 amino acids. The germline gives CDR1 SGHTA, CDR2 FQGNSA. The CDR3 sequence: CASREGTLYEQYF. CDR3 in DNA: TGTGCCAGCAGGGAGGGGACCCTCTACGAGCAGTACTTC.

This rearrangement joins TRBV3-1 (or the pseudogene TRBV3-2) to TRBJ2-5; the D call may be TRBD1 or TRBD2 (5 bases each). The CDR3 is 16 amino acids. CDR1 and CDR2 (germline): LGHDT, YNNKEL (reference sequence). V was trimmed by 1 base and J by 5 bases, leaving 17 bases between them. The CDR3 region is CASSQGEGRVTETQYF. The CDR3 DNA reads TGTGCCAGCAGCCAAGGAGAGGGCAGGGTCACGGAGACCCAGTACTTC.

The CDR3 loop reads CASSLAGENIQYF. CDR3 sequence (DNA): TGTGCCAGCAGCTTGGCGGGGGAGAACATTCAGTACTTC. This sequence joins TRBV5-6 and TRBJ2-4; possible D gene TRBD2, 6 bases. V gave up 0 bases and J gave up 7 bases, with 8 bases separating them. The CDR3 spans 13 residues. CDR1 is SGHDT, CDR2 YYEEEE, per germline.

The rearrangement joins TRBV2 to TRBJ2-3, with D perhaps TRBD2 (6 bases). V was shortened by 3 bases and J by 5 bases, with 6 bases between the two germline ends. This CDR3 is built from 12 residues. Germline V gene data show CDR1 as SNHLY and CDR2 as FYNNEI. CDR3 sequence reads: CASSETRDTQYF. CDR3 DNA sequence: TGTGCCAGCAGTGAGACTAGAGATACGCAGTATTTT. Supplemented by reference TRBV2 and TRBJ2-3, the full variable domain reads EPEVTQTPSHQVTQMGQEVILRCVPISNHLYFYWYRQILGQKVEFLVSFYNNEISEKSEIFDDQFSVERPDGSNFTLKIRSTKLEDSAMYFCASSETRDTQYFGPGTRLTVL.

V usage is TRBV29-1 and J usage is TRBJ1-1; 9 bases are shared with TRBD1. Germline assignment: CDR1 SQVTM and CDR2 ANQGSEA. V shed 1 base, J shed 3 bases, and the junction held 6 bases outside the gene matches. The CDR3 extends over 15 amino acids. This chain's CDR3 is CSVEGSGQGYTEAFF. In DNA form, the CDR3 reads TGCAGCGTTGAAGGCAGTGGACAGGGGTACACTGAAGCTTTCTTT.

This chain links TRBV6-5 with TRBJ1-1; D is uncertain. The germline V gene has CDR1 MNHEY and CDR2 SVGAGI. This CDR3 is 14 amino acids long. The V gene lost 2 bases and the J gene lost 1 base, with 8 bases spanning the gap. Here the CDR3 reads CASSYLAENTEAFF. The CDR3 DNA reads as TGTGCCAGCAGTTACCTCGCAGAGAACACTGAAGCTTTCTTT.

The rearrangement uses TRBV28 and TRBJ1-2, with no clear D. The CDR3 has 14 amino acids. The V gene's germline CDR1 is MDHEN and CDR2 SYDVKM. Trimming stripped 4 bases from V and 3 bases from J, with 12 bases between. This CDR3 is CASSSGKGYYGYTF. In nucleotides, the CDR3 is TGTGCCAGCAGTTCCGGTAAGGGCTACTATGGCTACACCTTC.

This chain connects TRBV19 to TRBJ1-5; weak D call: TRBD1 (5 bases). Trimming took off 5 bases at V and 3 bases at J, with 17 bases between the two ends. Germline V gene sequence: CDR1 LNHDA, CDR2 SQIVND (reference sequence). There are 16 residues in the CDR3. This CDR3 reads CASSLHPTGLNQPQHF. The DNA for the CDR3 is TGTGCCAGTAGTTTACACCCGACGGGGCTCAATCAGCCCCAGCATTTT.

V is TRBV27 and J is TRBJ1-5; unclear D gene. CDR3 size: 14 residues. V lost 2 bases and J 5 bases, leaving 10 bases between the germline ends. Germline V CDR1 and CDR2: MNHEY, SMNVEV (reference sequence). As DNA, the CDR3 is TGTGCCAGCAGTTTAGAAGGTACGGATCAGCCCCAGCATTTT. Translating gives CASSLEGTDQPQHF.